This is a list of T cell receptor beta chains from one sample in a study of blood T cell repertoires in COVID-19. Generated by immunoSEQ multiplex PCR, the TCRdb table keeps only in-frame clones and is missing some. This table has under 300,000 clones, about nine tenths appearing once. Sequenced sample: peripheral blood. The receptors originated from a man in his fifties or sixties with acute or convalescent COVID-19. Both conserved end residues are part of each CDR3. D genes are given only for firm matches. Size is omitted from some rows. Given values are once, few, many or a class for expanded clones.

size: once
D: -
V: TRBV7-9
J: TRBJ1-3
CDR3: CASSFQALHAGNTIYF
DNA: TGTGCCAGCAGCTTTCAGGCCCTGCATGCTGGAAACACCATATATTTT

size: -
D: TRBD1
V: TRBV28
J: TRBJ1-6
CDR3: CASSPSRTGDFFLYNSPLHF
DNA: TGTGCCAGCAGTCCCAGCAGGACAGGGGACTTCTTTCTATATAATTCACCCCTCCACTTT

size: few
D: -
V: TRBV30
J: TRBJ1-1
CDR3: CAWSIPPMNTEAFF
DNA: TGTGCCTGGAGTATCCCCCCTATGAACACTGAAGCTTTCTTT

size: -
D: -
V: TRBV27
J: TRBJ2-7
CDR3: CASSSRTGMRDEQYF
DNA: TGTGCCAGCAGTTCTCGGACGGGGATGAGAGACGAGCAGTACTTC

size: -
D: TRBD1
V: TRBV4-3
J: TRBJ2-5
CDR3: CASSQDWLGTGNEETQYF
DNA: TGCGCCAGCAGCCAAGATTGGCTCGGGACAGGGAACGAAGAGACCCAGTACTTC

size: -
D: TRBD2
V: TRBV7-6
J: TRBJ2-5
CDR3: CASSFSTRTSGYQETQYF
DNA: TGTGCCAGCAGCTTTTCCACGAGGACTAGCGGGTACCAAGAGACCCAGTACTTC

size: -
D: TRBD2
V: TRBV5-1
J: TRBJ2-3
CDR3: CASSLTSGRGDTQYF
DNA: TGCGCCAGCAGCTTGACTAGCGGGAGAGGCGATACGCAGTATTTT

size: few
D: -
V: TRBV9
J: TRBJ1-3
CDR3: CASSARQAGNTIYF
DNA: TGTGCCAGCAGCGCCAGGCAGGCTGGAAACACCATATATTTT

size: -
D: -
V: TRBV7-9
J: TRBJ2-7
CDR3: CASSPMTGEEQYF
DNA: TGTGCCAGCAGCCCAATGACCGGGGAGGAGCAGTACTTC

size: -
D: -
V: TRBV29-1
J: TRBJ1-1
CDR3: CSAPSGTEAFF
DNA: TGCAGCGCTCCCTCGGGCACTGAAGCTTTCTTT

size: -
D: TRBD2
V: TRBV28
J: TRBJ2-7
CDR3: CASSLTGTSADEQYF
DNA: TGTGCCAGCAGTCTTACCGGGACTAGCGCCGACGAGCAGTACTTC

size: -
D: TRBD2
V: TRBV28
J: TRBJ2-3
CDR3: CASSLPHPTRGADTQYF
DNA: TGTGCCAGCAGTTTACCACACCCGACTCGGGGGGCAGATACGCAGTATTTT

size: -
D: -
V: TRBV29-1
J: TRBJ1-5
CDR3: CSVGEGDSNQPQHF
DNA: TGCAGCGTTGGTGAAGGAGATAGCAATCAGCCCCAGCATTTT

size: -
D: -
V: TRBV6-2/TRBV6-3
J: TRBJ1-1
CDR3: CASSYTTGQWAFF
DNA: TGTGCCAGCAGTTACACAACAGGGCAGTGGGCTTTCTTT

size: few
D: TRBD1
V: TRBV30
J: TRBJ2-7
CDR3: CAWGLDRGAYEQYF
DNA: TGTGCCTGGGGTCTTGACAGGGGGGCTTACGAGCAGTACTTC

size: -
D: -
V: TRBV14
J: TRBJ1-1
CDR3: CASSQGADSDF
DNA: TGTGCCAGCAGCCAAGGGGCCGACAGCGACTTT

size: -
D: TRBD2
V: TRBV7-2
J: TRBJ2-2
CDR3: CASRLPGLADTGELFF
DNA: TGTGCCAGCAGGTTACCGGGACTAGCAGACACCGGGGAGCTGTTTTTT

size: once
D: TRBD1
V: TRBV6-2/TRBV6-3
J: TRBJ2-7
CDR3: CASSSGTGGYEQYF
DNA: TGTGCCAGCAGTTCCGGGACAGGGGGATACGAGCAGTACTTC

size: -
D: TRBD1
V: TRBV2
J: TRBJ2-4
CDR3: CASSQGETSIQYF
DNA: TGTGCCAGCAGTCAGGGGGAGACGAGCATTCAGTACTTC

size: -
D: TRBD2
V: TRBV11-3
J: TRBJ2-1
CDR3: CASSREGIGNEQFF
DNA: TGTGCCAGCAGCCGGGAGGGGATCGGCAATGAGCAGTTCTTC

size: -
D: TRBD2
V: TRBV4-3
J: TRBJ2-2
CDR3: CASSQESGGRNTGELFF
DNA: TGCGCCAGCAGCCAAGAATCAGGCGGGAGGAACACCGGGGAGCTGTTTTTT

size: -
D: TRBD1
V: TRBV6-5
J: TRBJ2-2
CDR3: CASSFRTGRTGELFF
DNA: TGTGCCAGCAGTTTCCGGACAGGGAGGACCGGGGAGCTGTTTTTT

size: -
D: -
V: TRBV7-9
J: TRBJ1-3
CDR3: CASSLGGNTIYF
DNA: TGTGCCAGCAGCTTGGGCGGAAACACCATATATTTT

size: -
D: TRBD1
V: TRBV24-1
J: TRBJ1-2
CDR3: CATSEPGQVGGDYGYTF
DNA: TGTGCCACCAGTGAACCCGGACAGGTGGGGGGAGACTATGGCTACACCTTC

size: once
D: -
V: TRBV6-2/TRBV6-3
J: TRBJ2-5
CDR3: CASSYSIREETQYF
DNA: TGTGCCAGCAGTTACTCGATCAGGGAAGAGACCCAGTACTTC

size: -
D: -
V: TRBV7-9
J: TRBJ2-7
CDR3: CASSSPAGAYEQYF
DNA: TGTGCCAGCAGCTCCCCGGCGGGGGCGTACGAGCAGTACTTC

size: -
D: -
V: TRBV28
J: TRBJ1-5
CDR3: CASSLSREGQPQHF
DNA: TGTGCCAGCAGTTTATCCAGGGAGGGGCAGCCCCAGCATTTT

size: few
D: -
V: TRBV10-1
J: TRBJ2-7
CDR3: CASSVSSVPSHEQYF
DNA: TGCGCCAGCAGTGTATCTAGCGTTCCGTCCCACGAGCAGTACTTC

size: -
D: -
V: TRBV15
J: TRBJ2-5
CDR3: CATSRDGTEEETQYF
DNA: TGTGCCACCAGCAGAGATGGGACTGAAGAAGAGACCCAGTACTTC

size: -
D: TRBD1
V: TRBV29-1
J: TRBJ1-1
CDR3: CSVVVTGGTEAFF
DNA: TGCAGCGTTGTAGTTACAGGGGGCACTGAAGCTTTCTTT

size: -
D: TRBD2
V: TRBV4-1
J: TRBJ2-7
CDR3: CASSQDSLGLAGVGREQYF
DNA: TGCGCCAGCAGCCAAGACTCTCTCGGACTAGCGGGAGTAGGGAGAGAGCAGTACTTC

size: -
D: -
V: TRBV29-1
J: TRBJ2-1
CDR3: CSVASSPYNEQFF
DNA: TGCAGCGTAGCTAGCTCCCCTTACAATGAGCAGTTCTTC

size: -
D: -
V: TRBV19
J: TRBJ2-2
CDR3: CASSRRDRTGELFF
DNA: TGTGCCAGTAGCCGCAGGGATAGGACCGGGGAGCTGTTTTTT

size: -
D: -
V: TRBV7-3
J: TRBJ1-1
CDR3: CASSLNPGVEAEAFF
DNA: TGTGCCAGCAGCTTAAACCCAGGGGTAGAGGCTGAAGCTTTCTTT

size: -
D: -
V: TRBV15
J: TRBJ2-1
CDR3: CATSRTNPGRDYEQFF
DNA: TGTGCCACCAGCAGAACCAACCCGGGCAGGGATTATGAGCAGTTCTTC

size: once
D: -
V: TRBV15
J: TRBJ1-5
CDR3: CATSRAMGGTYSNQPQHF
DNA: TGTGCCACCAGCAGAGCGATGGGGGGGACTTATAGCAATCAGCCCCAGCATTTT

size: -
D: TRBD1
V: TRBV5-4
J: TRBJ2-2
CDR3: CASSIPGTGGAGDTGELFF
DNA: TGTGCCAGCAGCATACCCGGGACAGGGGGCGCGGGGGACACCGGGGAGCTGTTTTTT

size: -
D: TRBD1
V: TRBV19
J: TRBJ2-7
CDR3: CASSFTGTGYHEQYF
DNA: TGTGCCAGTAGTTTCACCGGGACAGGGTACCACGAGCAGTACTTC

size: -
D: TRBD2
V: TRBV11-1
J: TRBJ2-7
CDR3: CASSLPGLAFEQYF
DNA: TGTGCCAGCAGCTTGCCGGGACTAGCCTTCGAGCAGTACTTC

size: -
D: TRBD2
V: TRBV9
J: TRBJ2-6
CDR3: CASSARSGSLSGANVLTF
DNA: TGTGCCAGCAGCGCCCGTAGCGGGAGTCTGTCTGGGGCCAACGTCCTGACTTTC

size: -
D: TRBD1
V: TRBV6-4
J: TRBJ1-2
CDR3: CASSDSSRGHHYGYTF
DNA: TGTGCCAGCAGTGACTCGAGCAGGGGGCATCACTATGGCTACACCTTC

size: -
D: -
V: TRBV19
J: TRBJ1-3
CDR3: CASSIDMLSGNTIYF
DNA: TGTGCCAGTAGTATCGACATGCTCTCTGGAAACACCATATATTTT

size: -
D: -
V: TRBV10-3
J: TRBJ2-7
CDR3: CAISEGQGTPYEQYF
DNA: TGTGCCATCAGTGAAGGGCAGGGGACCCCCTACGAGCAGTACTTC

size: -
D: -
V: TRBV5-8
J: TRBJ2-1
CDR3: CASSLGGPEHEQFF
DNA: TGTGCCAGCAGCTTAGGAGGCCCTGAGCATGAGCAGTTCTTC

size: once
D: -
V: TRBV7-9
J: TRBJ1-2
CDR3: CASSFDSVGGFGYTF
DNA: TGTGCCAGCAGCTTCGATTCGGTGGGGGGATTTGGCTACACCTTC

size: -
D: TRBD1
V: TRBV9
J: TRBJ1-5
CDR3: CASSPGQGANQPQHF
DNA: TGTGCCAGCAGCCCGGGACAGGGGGCGAATCAGCCCCAGCATTTT

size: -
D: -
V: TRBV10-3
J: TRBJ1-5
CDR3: CAISDTQGGGNQPQHF
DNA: TGTGCCATCAGTGATACGCAGGGAGGCGGCAATCAGCCCCAGCATTTT

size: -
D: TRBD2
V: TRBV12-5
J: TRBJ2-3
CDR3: CASGWGLAGVGKSDTQYF
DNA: TGTGCTAGTGGTTGGGGACTAGCGGGAGTGGGGAAATCGGATACGCAGTATTTT

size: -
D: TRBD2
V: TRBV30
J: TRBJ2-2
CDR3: CAWSVRAGGNTGELFF
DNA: TGTGCCTGGAGTGTCCGAGCGGGAGGGAACACCGGGGAGCTGTTTTTT

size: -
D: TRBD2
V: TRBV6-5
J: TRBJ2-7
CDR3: CASRPGGRGTYEQYF
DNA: TGTGCCAGCCGACCCGGGGGGAGAGGGACCTACGAGCAGTACTTC

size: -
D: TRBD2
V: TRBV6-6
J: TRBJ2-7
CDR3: CASTTPGLAGDAEQYF
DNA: TGTGCCAGCACCACACCGGGACTAGCGGGAGATGCCGAGCAGTACTTC

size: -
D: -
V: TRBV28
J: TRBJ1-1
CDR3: CASSLHPRVENTEAFF
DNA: TGTGCCAGCAGTCTCCATCCACGGGTTGAGAACACTGAAGCTTTCTTT